Listed here are 14 T cell receptor beta chains from one sample, sequenced in a study of T cell repertoires in cytomegalovirus infection. TCRdb analysed the reads with MiXCR anew, one entry per CDR3 protein. The data contain roughly 800,000 distinct CDR3 sequences, 25% to 30% of them singletons. These TCRs are of unknown antigen specificity. Sequences were derived from cultured CD8+ T cells from PBMCs, sampled from culture after CMV antigen stimulation. The source is a human donor in good health (CMV status not recorded). Some clones in this sample may be carry-over from other donors' samples.

This clonotype was detected ten times or more. This sequence joins TRBV7-2 and TRBJ2-7; 9 nucleotides match TRBD1. Trimming at V came to 5 bases and at J to 3 bases, leaving 5 bases not matched to a gene. Germline V lookup: CDR1 SGHTA, CDR2 FQGNSA. The CDR3 is made up of 14 amino acids. This CDR3 is CASSPSTGGYEQYF. The CDR3, as DNA: TGTGCCAGCAGCCCTTCGACAGGGGGCTACGAGCAGTACTTC.

This clonotype came up a few times. V gene TRBV28 combines with J gene TRBJ2-2; D tentatively reads TRBD1 or TRBD2 (5 bases each). Germline V gene sequence: CDR1 MDHEN, CDR2 SYDVKM. The V and J ends lost 3 bases and 2 bases respectively, with 13 bases between them. The length of the CDR3 is 16 residues. The CDR3 region has the DNA TGTGCCAGCAGTTTGGTCAGGGACCCCAACACCGGGGAGCTGTTTTTT. This gives the protein CASSLVRDPNTGELFF. Full variable domain (rest looked up from reference TRBV28 and TRBJ2-2): DVKVTQSSRYLVKRTGEKVFLECVQDMDHENMFWYRQDPGLGLRLIYFSYDVKMKEKGDIPEGYSVSREKKERFSLILESASTNQTSMYLCASSLVRDPNTGELFFGEGSRLTVL.

As concerns this clonotype: A much bigger clone sits one base away, suggesting this may be a read error. It is unclear where the CDR3 begins or ends on the DNA, so no DNA is shown, and the CDR3 is as TCRdb lists it. V gene TRBV7-2 combines with J gene TRBJ2-1; the DNA was not compared with TRBD2, the D call given in the table. The germline V gene encodes CDR1 SGHTA and CDR2 FQGNSA. The CDR3 spans 15 amino acids, including both terminal residues. The CDR3 region is CASSFAAGIYNERFF.

This clonotype was seen many times. The V call is TRBV7-8, the J call TRBJ2-1, with TRBD2 matching 10 bases. The CDR3 covers 19 residues. J gave up 6 bases and V 0 bases, and 14 bases lay outside the gene matches. CDR1 and CDR2 (germline): SGHVS, FQNEAQ. CDR3 in amino acids: CASSLASQLAGQHANEQFF. The DNA for the CDR3 is TGTGCCAGCAGCTTAGCAAGTCAACTAGCGGGGCAACACGCCAATGAGCAGTTCTTC.

This clonotype has only a few counts. The rearrangement links TRBV7-8 to TRBJ2-2; no clear D. Trimming removed 5 bases from V and 4 bases from J, with 8 bases in between. This CDR3 contains 13 residues. Germline V lookup: CDR1 SGHVS, CDR2 FQNEAQ. CDR3 in amino acids: CASSPAVTGELFF. DNA for the CDR3: TGTGCCAGCAGCCCGGCGGTCACCGGGGAGCTGTTTTTT.

V is TRBV20-1 and J is TRBJ1-1; D possibly corresponds to TRBD1 (5 bases). This CDR3 has 16 residues. The V end lost 0 bases, the J end lost 3 bases, and 17 bases lay between the germline ends. Germline CDR1 DFQATT, CDR2 SNEGSKA (reference sequence). The CDR3 protein is CSARDENAGAYTEAFF. CDR3 bases: TGCAGTGCTAGAGACGAAAACGCCGGGGCCTACACTGAAGCTTTCTTT.

In its sample, this clonotype was seen many times. J is TRBJ1-5 and V is TRBV7-2; D is perhaps TRBD1 (5 bases). The CDR3 is made up of 14 amino acids. The germline gives CDR1 SGHTA, CDR2 FQGNSA. Trimming took off 4 bases at V and 1 base at J, with 8 bases between the two ends. The CDR3 region has the DNA TGTGCCAGCAGCTCCCGACAGAGCAATCAGCCCCAGCATTTT. This gives the protein CASSSRQSNQPQHF.

The V call is TRBV10-3, the J call TRBJ2-1; 10 bases line up with TRBD2. Losses at the gene ends were 6 bases for V and 4 bases for J; bases not matched to a gene: 3. The germline gives CDR1 ENHRY, CDR2 SYGVKD. The CDR3 spans 14 residues. CDR3 residues: CAISGTSVYNEQFF. As DNA, the CDR3 is TGTGCCATCAGCGGGACTAGCGTTTACAATGAGCAGTTCTTC.

This clonotype was recorded many times. The V gene is TRBV7-9, the J gene TRBJ2-1; no clear D gene. CDR1 and CDR2 from the germline V gene are SEHNR and FQNEAQ (reference sequence). Trimming pared 8 bases from V and 7 bases from J, leaving 6 bases between. The CDR3 is 10 amino acids. The CDR3 DNA sequence: TGTGCCAGCGGTACAAATGAGCAGTTCTTC. Translated: CASGTNEQFF.

This clonotype was detected a few times. The chain uses TRBV27 and TRBJ1-1; D gene ambiguous. Germline V gives CDR1 MNHEY, CDR2 SMNVEV (reference sequence). V shed 6 bases and J shed 3 bases, with 17 bases lying between them. The CDR3 contains 15 residues. The CDR3 nucleotides are TGTGCCAGCAGAAAGGGAGGGAGCCCCTACACTGAAGCTTTCTTT. This translates into CASRKGGSPYTEAFF.

The rearrangement uses TRBV5-3 and TRBJ1-1; D gene uncertain. TRBV5-3 is reported as an ORF; its role is uncertain. The CDR3 covers 15 residues. V was clipped by 8 bases and J by 3 bases, with 20 bases between them. The CDR3 bases are TGTGCCAGCAGCCCATCGTATATTGTGGACACTGAAGCTTTCTTT. Translating gives CASSPSYIVDTEAFF.

This rearrangement joins TRBV7-6 to TRBJ1-5; TRBD1 is a possible D gene (5 bases). Germline lookup yields CDR1 SGHVS and CDR2 FNYEAQ. The germline V and J ends were trimmed by 1 base and 1 base, with 17 bases remaining between them. This CDR3 spans 18 amino acids. The CDR3 sequence: CASSLEAGNALSNQPQHF. CDR3 in DNA: TGTGCCAGCAGCTTAGAGGCAGGGAACGCATTAAGCAATCAGCCCCAGCATTTT.

This rearrangement joins TRBV5-8 to TRBJ1-5; 7 nucleotides align to TRBD1. Trimming cost V 3 bases and J 1 base; bases outside gene matches: 4. Germline V gene sequence: CDR1 SGHTS, CDR2 YDEGEE. The CDR3 loop spans 15 amino acids. CDR3 nucleotides: TGTGCCAGCAGCTGGGACAGCTTCAGCAATCAGCCCCAGCATTTT. Residues: CASSWDSFSNQPQHF.

CDR3 DNA sequence: TGTGCCAGCAGTTTAACAATAGTATCGACTGAAGCTTTCTTT. Translated: CASSLTIVSTEAFF. The chain employs TRBV27 and TRBJ1-1; D unresolved. V lost 2 bases, J lost 5 bases, and 12 bases lay in between. CDR3 length equals 14 residues. Germline V gives CDR1 MNHEY, CDR2 SMNVEV (reference sequence).